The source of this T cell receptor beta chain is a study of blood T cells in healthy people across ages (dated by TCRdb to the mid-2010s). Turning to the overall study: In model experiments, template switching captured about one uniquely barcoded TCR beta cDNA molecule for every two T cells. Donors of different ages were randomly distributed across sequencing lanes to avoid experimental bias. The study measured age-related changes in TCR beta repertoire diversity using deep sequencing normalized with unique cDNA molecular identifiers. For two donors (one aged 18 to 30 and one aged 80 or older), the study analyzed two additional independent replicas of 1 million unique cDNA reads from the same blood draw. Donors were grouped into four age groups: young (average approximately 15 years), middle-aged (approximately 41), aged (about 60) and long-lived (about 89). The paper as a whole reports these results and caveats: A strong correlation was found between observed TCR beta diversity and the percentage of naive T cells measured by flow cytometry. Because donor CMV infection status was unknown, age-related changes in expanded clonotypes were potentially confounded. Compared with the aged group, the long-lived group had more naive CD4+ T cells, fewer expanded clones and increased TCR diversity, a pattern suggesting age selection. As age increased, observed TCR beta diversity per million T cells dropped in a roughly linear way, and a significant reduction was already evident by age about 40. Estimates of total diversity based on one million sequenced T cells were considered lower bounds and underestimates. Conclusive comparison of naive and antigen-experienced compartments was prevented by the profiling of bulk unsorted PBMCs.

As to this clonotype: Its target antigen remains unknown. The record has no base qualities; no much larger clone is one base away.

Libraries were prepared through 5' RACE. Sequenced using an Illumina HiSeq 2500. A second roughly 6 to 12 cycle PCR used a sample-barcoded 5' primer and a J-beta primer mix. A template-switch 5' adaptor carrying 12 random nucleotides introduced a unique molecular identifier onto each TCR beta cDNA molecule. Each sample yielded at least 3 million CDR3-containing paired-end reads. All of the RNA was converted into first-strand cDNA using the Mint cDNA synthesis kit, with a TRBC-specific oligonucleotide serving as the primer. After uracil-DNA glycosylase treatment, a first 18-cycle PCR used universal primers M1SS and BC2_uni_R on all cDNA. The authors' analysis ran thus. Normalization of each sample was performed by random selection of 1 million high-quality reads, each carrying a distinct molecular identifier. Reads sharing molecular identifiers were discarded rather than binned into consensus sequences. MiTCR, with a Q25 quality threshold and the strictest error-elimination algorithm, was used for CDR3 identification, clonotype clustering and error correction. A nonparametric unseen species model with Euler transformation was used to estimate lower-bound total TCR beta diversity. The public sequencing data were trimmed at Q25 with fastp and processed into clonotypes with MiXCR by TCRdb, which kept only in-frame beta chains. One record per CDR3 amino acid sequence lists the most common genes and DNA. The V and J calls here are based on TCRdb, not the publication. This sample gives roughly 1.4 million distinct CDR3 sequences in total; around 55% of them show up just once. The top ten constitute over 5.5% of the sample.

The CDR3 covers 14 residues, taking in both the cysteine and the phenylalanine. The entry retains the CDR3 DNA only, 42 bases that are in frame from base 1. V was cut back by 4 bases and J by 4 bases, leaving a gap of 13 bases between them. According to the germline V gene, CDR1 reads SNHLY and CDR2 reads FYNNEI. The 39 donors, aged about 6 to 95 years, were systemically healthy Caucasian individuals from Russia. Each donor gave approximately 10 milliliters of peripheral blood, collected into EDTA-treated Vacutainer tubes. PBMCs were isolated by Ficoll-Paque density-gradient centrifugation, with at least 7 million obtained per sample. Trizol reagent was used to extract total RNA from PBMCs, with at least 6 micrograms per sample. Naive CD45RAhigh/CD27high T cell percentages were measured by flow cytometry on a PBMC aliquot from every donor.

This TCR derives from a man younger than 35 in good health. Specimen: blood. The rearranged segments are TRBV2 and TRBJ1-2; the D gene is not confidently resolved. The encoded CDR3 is CASSAQPESYGYTF. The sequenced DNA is TGTGCCAGCAGTGCCCAGCCTGAGAGCTATGGCTACACCTTC.